Each of the 4 T cell receptor beta chains below was sequenced from the same sample in a study of T cell responses to AZD1222 COVID-19 vaccine. Sequenced by immunoSEQ multiplex PCR; TCRdb stores in-frame clones only, minus some. Counted here are 150,000 or so clones, about 88% occurring once; the ten biggest clones make up roughly 4.7%. Sequenced here: peripheral blood, sampled on day 0 of AZD1222 vaccination. All receptors derive from an adult in good health.

This chain connects TRBV7-3 to TRBJ2-5; D could derive from TRBD1 or TRBD2 (6 bases each). The ends were cut back, 2 bases at V and 7 bases at J, with 11 bases in the middle. The CDR3 covers 13 residues. Looked up from germline, CDR1 is SGHTA and CDR2 is FQGTGA. Here the CDR3 reads CASSLDGGGTQYF. The CDR3 DNA is TGTGCCAGCAGCTTAGACGGAGGGGGGACCCAGTACTTC.

This clone was found a few times. V gene TRBV5-4 combines with J gene TRBJ1-1; 8 nucleotides agree with TRBD1. Germline values: CDR1 SGHNT, CDR2 YYREEE (reference sequence). The V and J ends lost 4 bases and 1 base, in that order; junction bases with no gene match: 3. The CDR3 totals 14 residues. CDR3 loop: CASSKGQGNTEAFF. The DNA for the CDR3 is TGTGCCAGCAGCAAAGGACAGGGGAACACTGAAGCTTTCTTT.

J is TRBJ1-3 and V is TRBV28; D is perhaps TRBD1 (5 bases). Trimming pared 6 bases from V and 0 bases from J, leaving 12 bases between. Germline V lookup: CDR1 MDHEN, CDR2 SYDVKM. There are 15 residues in the CDR3. CDR3 protein: CASRVRGDSGNTIYF. CDR3 nucleotide sequence: TGTGCCAGCAGAGTGCGGGGGGACTCTGGAAACACCATATATTTT.

This sequence joins TRBV18 and TRBJ2-7, with TRBD2 matching over 13 bases. The length of the CDR3 is 16 residues. The germline gives CDR1 KGHSH, CDR2 LQKENI. Trimming took 0 bases from V and 6 from J; bases not matched to a gene: 5. The chain's CDR3 is CASSPPGLAGIGEQYF. As DNA, the CDR3 is TGTGCCAGCTCACCACCGGGACTAGCGGGAATCGGCGAGCAGTACTTC.